This T cell receptor beta chain was retrieved from a study of T-cell memory formation after mild COVID-19. Whole-study context: TCR clusters largely stayed donor specific. Study-wide findings and caveats: Memory cells collected pre-infection included some clones that later responded, suggesting cross-reactive memory joined. Later expanders leaned CD4+, whereas day 15 to 85 contracting clones were balanced CD4/CD8.

This clonotype was seen more than once but under ten times. The target antigen is unknown. MiXCR, run by TCRdb on the 5' RACE reads, gives a single entry per CDR3 protein. The sample contains 200,000 to 250,000 distinct CDR3 sequences, roughly a tenth of which appear only once. Germline lookup yields CDR1 SQVTM and CDR2 ANQGSEA. The CDR3 extends over 12 amino acids. The junction had 6 bases not matched to a gene; V was cut back by 6 bases and J by 6 bases. The rearrangement uses TRBV29-1 and TRBJ1-2; 8 bases line up with TRBD1. The TCR originated in a man between 18 and 29 years old who had mild COVID-19 (a few samples of this study predate the infection). Cell type and time point are not known. The sequencing input was PBMCs or a T cell subset sorted from them (not recorded which). CDR3 DNA sequence: TGCAGCGTGAGGACAGGGCGAGATGGCTACACCTTC. It yields the protein CSVRTGRDGYTF. The complete variable domain, with remaining parts taken from reference TRBV29-1 and TRBJ1-2, reads SAVISQKPSRDICQRGTSLTIQCQVDSQVTMMFWYRQQPGQSLTLIATANQGSEATYESGFVIDKFPISRPNLTFSTLTVSNMSPEDSSIYLCSVRTGRDGYTFGSGTRLTVV.